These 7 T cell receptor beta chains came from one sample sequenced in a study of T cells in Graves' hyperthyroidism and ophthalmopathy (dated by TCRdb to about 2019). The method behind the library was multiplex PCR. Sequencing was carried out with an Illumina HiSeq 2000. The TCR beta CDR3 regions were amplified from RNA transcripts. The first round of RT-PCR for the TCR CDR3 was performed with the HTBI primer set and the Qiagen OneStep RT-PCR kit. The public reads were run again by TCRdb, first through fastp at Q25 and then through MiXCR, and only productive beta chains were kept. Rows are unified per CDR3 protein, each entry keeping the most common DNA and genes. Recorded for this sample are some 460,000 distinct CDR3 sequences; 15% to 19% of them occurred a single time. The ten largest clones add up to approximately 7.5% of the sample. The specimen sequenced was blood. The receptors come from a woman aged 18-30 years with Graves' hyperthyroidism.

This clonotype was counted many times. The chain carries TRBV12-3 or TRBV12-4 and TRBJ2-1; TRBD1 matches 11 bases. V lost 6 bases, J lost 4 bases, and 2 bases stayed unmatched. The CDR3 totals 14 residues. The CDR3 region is CASSRDRGYNEQFF. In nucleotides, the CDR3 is TGTGCCAGCAGCCGGGACAGGGGGTACAATGAGCAGTTCTTC.

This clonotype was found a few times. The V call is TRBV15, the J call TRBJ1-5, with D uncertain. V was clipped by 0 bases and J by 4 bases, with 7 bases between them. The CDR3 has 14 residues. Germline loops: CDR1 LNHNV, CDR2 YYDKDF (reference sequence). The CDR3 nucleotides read TGTGCCACCAGCAGAGATGAGGGAAATCAGCCCCAGCATTTT. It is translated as CATSRDEGNQPQHF.

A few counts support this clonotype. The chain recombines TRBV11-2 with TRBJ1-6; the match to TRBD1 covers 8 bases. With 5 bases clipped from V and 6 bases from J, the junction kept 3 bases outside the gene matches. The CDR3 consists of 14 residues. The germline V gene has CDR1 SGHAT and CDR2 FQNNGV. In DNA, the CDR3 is TGTGCCAGCAGCCCGACAGGGGCTAATTCACCCCTCCACTTT. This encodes CASSPTGANSPLHF. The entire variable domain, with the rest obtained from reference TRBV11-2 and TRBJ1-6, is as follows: EAGVAQSPRYKIIEKRQSVAFWCNPISGHATLYWYQQILGQGPKLLIQFQNNGVVDDSQLPKDRFSAERLKGVDSTLKIQPAKLEDSAVYLCASSPTGANSPLHFGNGTRLTVT.

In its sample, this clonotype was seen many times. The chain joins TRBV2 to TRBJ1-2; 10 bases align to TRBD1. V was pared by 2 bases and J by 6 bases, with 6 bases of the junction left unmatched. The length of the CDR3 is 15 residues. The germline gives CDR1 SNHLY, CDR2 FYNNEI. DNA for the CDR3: TGTGCCAGCAGTGAAACCCCCGGGACAGGGGATGGCTACACCTTC. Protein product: CASSETPGTGDGYTF.

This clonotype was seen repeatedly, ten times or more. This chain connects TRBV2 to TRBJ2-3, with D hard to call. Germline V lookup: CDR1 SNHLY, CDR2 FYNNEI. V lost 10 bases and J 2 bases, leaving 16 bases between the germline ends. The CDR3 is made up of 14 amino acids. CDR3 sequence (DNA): TGTGCCATCCAATACTCCTACCACACAGATACGCAGTATTTT. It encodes CAIQYSYHTDTQYF.

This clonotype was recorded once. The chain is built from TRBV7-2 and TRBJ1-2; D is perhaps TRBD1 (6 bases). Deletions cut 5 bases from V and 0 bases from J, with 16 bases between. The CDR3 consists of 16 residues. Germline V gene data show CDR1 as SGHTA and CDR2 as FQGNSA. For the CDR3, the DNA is TGTGCCAGCAGCCCAATCCGCCAGGGGACTAACTATGGCTACACCTTC. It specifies CASSPIRQGTNYGYTF. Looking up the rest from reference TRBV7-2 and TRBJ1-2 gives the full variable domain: GAGVSQSPSNKVTEKGKDVELRCDPISGHTALYWYRQSLGQGLEFLIYFQGNSAPDKSGLPSDRFSAERTGGSVSTLTIQRTQQEDSAVYLCASSPIRQGTNYGYTFGSGTRLTVV.

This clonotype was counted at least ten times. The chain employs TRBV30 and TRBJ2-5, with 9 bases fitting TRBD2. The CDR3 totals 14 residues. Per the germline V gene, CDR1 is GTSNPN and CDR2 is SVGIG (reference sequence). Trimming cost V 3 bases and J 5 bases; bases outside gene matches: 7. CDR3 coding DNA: TGTGCCTGGAGCCTGGGACTAGCAGCGGAGACCCAGTACTTC. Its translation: CAWSLGLAAETQYF. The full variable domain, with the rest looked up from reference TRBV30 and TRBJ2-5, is SQTIHQWPATLVQPVGSPLSLECTVEGTSNPNLYWYRQAAGRGLQLLFYSVGIGQISSEVPQNLSASRPQDRQFILSSKKLLLSDSGFYLCAWSLGLAAETQYFGPGTRLLVL.